What follows are 32 T cell receptor beta chains derived from one specimen sequenced in a study of response to subunit inactivated influenza vaccine. TCRdb processed the RT-PCR reads anew with MiXCR; each CDR3 protein has one entry. The sample carries hundreds of thousands of distinct CDR3 sequences, 11% to 15% recorded once. Sequencing used PBMCs from blood, obtained roughly 2 weeks before vaccination. The receptors here all came from a man aged 50 to 59 who received an inactivated influenza vaccine.

This clonotype appeared a few times. The chain has TRBV12-3 or TRBV12-4 and TRBJ2-7; unclear D gene. The CDR3 has 14 residues. V lost 5 bases to trimming and J lost 2 bases, with 13 bases between them. As DNA, the CDR3 is TGTGCCAGCAGTCCAACCCGGAACCCCTACGAGCAGTACTTC. It yields the protein CASSPTRNPYEQYF.

This clonotype was observed a few times. The rearrangement joins TRBV6-1 to TRBJ2-3, with D perhaps matching TRBD2 (6 bases). The ends were cut back, 5 bases at V and 1 base at J, with 13 bases in the middle. Per the germline V gene, CDR1 is MNHNS and CDR2 is SASEGT. The CDR3 is 15 residues long. CDR3 nucleotide sequence: TGTGCCAGCAGTATGGGGGGAGTGGGCACAGATACGCAGTATTTT. Translated: CASSMGGVGTDTQYF.

This clonotype was counted only a few times. V gene TRBV7-9 combines with J gene TRBJ2-6; D gene ambiguous. Trimming left V 5 bases short and J 4 bases short, with 12 bases between. Germline V gives CDR1 SEHNR, CDR2 FQNEAQ (reference sequence). CDR3 length equals 15 residues. The CDR3 sequence: CASSQITAGANVLTF. Here the CDR3 DNA reads TGTGCCAGCAGCCAAATAACCGCGGGGGCCAACGTCCTGACTTTC.

CDR3 residues: CASSLKRILTEAFF. Written as DNA, the CDR3 is TGTGCCAGCAGTTTAAAGAGGATCCTCACTGAAGCTTTCTTT. The chain joins TRBV12-3 or TRBV12-4 to TRBJ1-1, with D uncertain. This CDR3 is 14 amino acids long. The ends were cut back, 2 bases at V and 4 bases at J, with 11 bases in the middle.

This clonotype has a handful of counts. The chain couples TRBV29-1 to TRBJ2-4; no firm D call. Germline assignment: CDR1 SQVTM and CDR2 ANQGSEA. V shed 4 bases and J shed 0 bases, with 13 bases lying between them. The CDR3 is made up of 15 amino acids. CDR3 region: CSVAETSLAKNIQYF. The CDR3 bases are TGCAGCGTTGCCGAGACGTCCCTAGCCAAAAACATTCAGTACTTC.

This clonotype has only a few counts. The chain links TRBV6-2 or TRBV6-3 to TRBJ2-5; TRBD1 might be the D (6 bases). From germline, CDR1 is MNHEY and CDR2 SVGEGT. This CDR3 has 14 residues. Trimming shortened V by 4 bases and J by 4 bases, and 13 bases separated the two germline ends. CDR3 loop: CASSSSGEPETQYF. CDR3 sequence (DNA): TGTGCCAGCAGTTCGTCAGGGGAACCAGAGACCCAGTACTTC.

This clonotype showed up many times. The rearrangement links TRBV7-9 to TRBJ1-6; D is uncertain. Germline values: CDR1 SEHNR, CDR2 FQNEAQ (reference sequence). Between the trimmed V and J ends, which lost 1 base and 12 bases, there was a span of 10 bases. CDR3 size: 13 residues. CDR3 sequence (DNA): TGTGCCAGCAGCTTAGACCCCCGGAAACCCCTCCACTTT. It specifies CASSLDPRKPLHF.

This clonotype was counted only a few times. The DNA of the CDR3 is TGCAGCGTTGAAGCAGGGAACACTGAAGCTTTCTTT. Translation: CSVEAGNTEAFF. V is TRBV29-1 and J is TRBJ1-1; D is undetermined. V gave up 1 base and J gave up 1 base, with 4 bases separating them. Germline lookup yields CDR1 SQVTM and CDR2 ANQGSEA. This CDR3 is 12 amino acids long.

The chain links TRBV12-3 or TRBV12-4 to TRBJ1-5; D may be TRBD1 (6 bases). The CDR3 length is 15 residues. With 1 base removed from V and 6 bases from J, the gap between germline ends came to 13 bases. As DNA, the CDR3 is TGTGCCAGCAGTTTAGTTTCCGGGGGCAGTCAGCCCCAGCATTTT. This sequence encodes CASSLVSGGSQPQHF.

This clonotype has only a few counts. The chain links TRBV29-1 to TRBJ2-3; TRBD2 might be the D (6 bases). The ends were cut back, 7 bases at V and 0 bases at J, with 11 bases in the middle. Germline V CDR1 and CDR2: SQVTM, ANQGSEA. CDR3 size: 13 residues. This chain's CDR3 is CSGCSGSTDTQYF. CDR3 sequence (DNA): TGCAGCGGCTGCAGCGGGAGCACAGATACGCAGTATTTT.

This clonotype was counted many times. The rearrangement links TRBV12-3 or TRBV12-4 to TRBJ2-1, with D hard to call. With 3 bases removed from V and 2 bases from J, the gap between germline ends came to 8 bases. CDR3 length: 14 amino acids. DNA of the CDR3: TGTGCCAGCAGTTTTGGACGGACCTACAATGAGCAGTTCTTC. It specifies CASSFGRTYNEQFF.

The CDR3 bases are TGTGCCAGCAGTTACCGGACAGGGGTTAACTATGGCTACACCTTC. Its translation: CASSYRTGVNYGYTF. The genes are TRBV6-5 and TRBJ1-2, with 9 positions matching TRBD1. Germline CDR1 reads MNHEY; CDR2 reads SVGAGI. Unmatched junction bases numbered 2, after V lost 2 bases and J lost 1 base. The length of the CDR3 is 15 residues.

This clonotype was picked up many times. One junction end disagrees with the germline gene, perhaps due to a read error. V gene TRBV5-1 combines with J gene TRBJ2-3, with TRBD2 matching over 11 bases. From germline, CDR1 is SGHRS and CDR2 YFSETQ. This CDR3 spans 14 amino acids. CDR3: CASSPGTSGDTQYF. The CDR3 DNA follows: TGTGCCAGCAGCCCAGGGACTAGCGGAGATACGCAGTATTTT.

The gene calls are TRBV7-2 and TRBJ1-5; D remains unclear. In germline, CDR1 is SGHTA, CDR2 FQGNSA. V lost 2 bases and J lost 0, with 8 bases in between. The CDR3 covers 15 residues. In DNA form, the CDR3 reads TGTGCCAGCAGCTTACATATGGGTAGCAATCAGCCCCAGCATTTT. It encodes CASSLHMGSNQPQHF. The full variable domain, completed using reference TRBV7-2 and TRBJ1-5, is GAGVSQSPSNKVTEKGKDVELRCDPISGHTALYWYRQSLGQGLEFLIYFQGNSAPDKSGLPSDRFSAERTGGSVSTLTIQRTQQEDSAVYLCASSLHMGSNQPQHFGDGTRLSIL.

This clonotype was counted a few times. The DNA of the CDR3 is TGTGCCAGCAGCTCCGGGACTAACCTCTACAATGAGCAGTTCTTC. It encodes CASSSGTNLYNEQFF. The chain couples TRBV11-2 to TRBJ2-1, with 7 bases that match TRBD2. Trimming took 4 bases from V and 3 from J; bases not matched to a gene: 6. Looked up from germline, CDR1 is SGHAT and CDR2 is FQNNGV. The CDR3 loop spans 15 amino acids.

This clonotype was picked up a small number of times. This rearrangement joins TRBV6-2 or TRBV6-3 to TRBJ1-1, with D hard to call. The V end lost 5 bases, the J end lost 6 bases, and 7 bases lay between the germline ends. Germline V gene lookup returns CDR1 MNHEY and CDR2 SVGEGT. The CDR3 runs 11 residues. CDR3 in amino acids: CASSHVAEAFF. CDR3 sequence (DNA): TGTGCCAGCAGTCACGTTGCTGAAGCTTTCTTT.

In the case of this clonotype: One end of the junction varies from germline; a read error may be responsible. This chain connects TRBV27 to TRBJ2-2; D may match TRBD1 or TRBD2 (6 bases each). This CDR3 contains 14 residues. Germline CDR1 MNHEY, CDR2 SMNVEV (reference sequence). The DNA of the CDR3 is TGTGCCGGCAGTTTTCACAGGGAGGCCGGGGAGCTGTTTTTT. Translation: CAGSFHREAGELFF.

There are many counts of this clonotype. The V and J genes are TRBV5-1 and TRBJ2-4, with TRBD1 as a possible D gene (6 bases). V was trimmed by 4 bases and J by 4 bases, leaving 12 bases between them. Germline V gives CDR1 SGHRS, CDR2 YFSETQ. This CDR3 is 14 amino acids long. The CDR3 spells CASSLSGTKNIQYF. The DNA of the CDR3 is TGCGCCAGCAGCCTATCCGGGACAAAAAACATTCAGTACTTC.

This clonotype was seen only a few times. J is TRBJ2-7 and V is TRBV6-1, with 9 bases identical to TRBD2. The V and J ends lost 8 bases and 0 bases, in that order; junction bases with no gene match: 17. Looked up from germline, CDR1 is MNHNS and CDR2 is SASEGT. The CDR3 length is 18 residues. CDR3 region: CASWTGVGLAVRSYEQYF. The CDR3, as DNA: TGTGCCAGCTGGACCGGGGTGGGACTAGCAGTTCGCTCCTACGAGCAGTACTTC.

This chain uses TRBV7-9 with TRBJ1-6, with TRBD1 as a possible D gene (5 bases). The V gene's germline CDR1 is SEHNR and CDR2 FQNEAQ (reference sequence). This CDR3 spans 15 amino acids. Trimming removed 5 bases from V and 7 bases from J, with 15 bases in between. CDR3 sequence (DNA): TGTGCCAGCAGCGTTGGGCAGGGAGGGAATTCACCCCTCCACTTT. Its translation is CASSVGQGGNSPLHF.

This clonotype occurred a few times. The genes are TRBV5-1 and TRBJ1-2; 8 positions agree with TRBD1. From germline, CDR1 is SGHRS and CDR2 YFSETQ. The CDR3 loop spans 13 amino acids. The junction had 8 bases not matched to a gene; V was cut back by 2 bases and J by 11 bases. The CDR3 sequence is CASSLGQGSWYTF. The DNA of the CDR3 is TGCGCCAGCAGCTTAGGACAGGGAAGTTGGTACACCTTC.

CDR3 amino acids: CSAKSRSEEFF. CDR3 DNA: TGCAGTGCTAAGTCTCGATCGGAGGAGTTCTTC. The V gene is TRBV20-1, the J gene TRBJ2-1; maybe TRBD2 (5 bases). Germline CDR1 and CDR2: DFQATT and SNEGSKA (reference sequence). The CDR3 runs 11 residues. The V end lost 4 bases, the J end lost 14 bases, and 15 bases lay between the germline ends.

This clonotype was counted only a few times. The chain carries TRBV9 and TRBJ1-2; no definite D call. This CDR3 region has 15 residues. Per the germline V gene, CDR1 is SGDLS and CDR2 is YYNGEE. Trimming pared 0 bases from V and 4 bases from J, leaving 13 bases between. The chain's CDR3 is CASSVDSGLAYGYTF. In DNA form, the CDR3 reads TGTGCCAGCAGCGTAGACTCCGGGCTGGCCTATGGCTACACCTTC.

This clonotype came up a few times. A much larger clone sits a single nucleotide away, making a read error possible. This chain links TRBV6-1 with TRBJ2-5; 7 nucleotides line up with TRBD1. V trimming: 6 bases; J trimming: 2 bases; junction bases outside the gene matches: 3. The CDR3 covers 13 residues. Germline CDR1 reads MNHNS; CDR2 reads SASEGT. Written as DNA, the CDR3 is TGTGCCAGCAGACGACAGGGTCAAGAGACCCAGTACTTC. It encodes CASRRQGQETQYF.

The V and J genes are TRBV7-2 and TRBJ1-2, with D perhaps TRBD1 (5 bases). The CDR3 runs to 12 residues. Looked up from germline, CDR1 is SGHTA and CDR2 is FQGNSA. V was clipped by 5 bases and J by 5 bases, with 9 bases between them. Here the CDR3 reads CASSMTAYGYTF. Written as DNA, the CDR3 is TGTGCCAGCAGCATGACAGCTTATGGCTACACCTTC.

This clonotype appeared a few times. The V and J genes are TRBV7-2 and TRBJ2-7; D possibly corresponds to TRBD2 (6 bases). The CDR3 runs 14 residues. The V end was cut by 5 bases, the J end by 0 bases, with 11 bases between. Per germline, CDR1 SGHTA and CDR2 FQGNSA. This CDR3 is CASSPAGSSYEQYF. CDR3 nucleotides: TGTGCCAGCAGCCCGGCGGGGAGCTCCTACGAGCAGTACTTC.

The chain uses TRBV28 and TRBJ2-4; TRBD1 aligns across 8 bases. V lost 4 bases to trimming and J lost 7 bases; unmatched junction nucleotides: 6. The length of the CDR3 is 14 residues. Germline lookup yields CDR1 MDHEN and CDR2 SYDVKM. The CDR3 loop reads CASSSRTGWNIQYF. As DNA, the CDR3 is TGTGCCAGCAGTTCGAGGACAGGGTGGAACATTCAGTACTTC.

This clonotype occurred a few times. The genes are TRBV10-3 and TRBJ1-1; D is ambiguous. Germline CDR1 ENHRY, CDR2 SYGVKD. The V and J ends lost 5 bases and 4 bases respectively, with 11 bases between them. CDR3 size: 13 residues. Written as DNA, the CDR3 is TGTGCCATCAGTCGAGGTTTTGGCACTGAAGCTTTCTTT. Residues: CAISRGFGTEAFF.

The chain recombines TRBV28 with TRBJ2-4; TRBD2 might be the D (6 bases). The CDR3 runs 20 residues. Germline assignment: CDR1 MDHEN and CDR2 SYDVKM. Trimming removed 6 bases at V and 0 bases at J, with 27 bases between. DNA for the CDR3: TGTGCCAGCAGCCTTACCTTTTTAAGTAGCGGATCTTTAGCCAAAAACATTCAGTACTTC. It codes for CASSLTFLSSGSLAKNIQYF.

The sample holds a few counts of this clonotype. The chain has TRBV29-1 and TRBJ2-7; a weak D match, TRBD2 (6 bases). The germline gives CDR1 SQVTM, CDR2 ANQGSEA. The CDR3 length is 15 residues. V lost 3 bases and J 3 bases, leaving 18 bases between the germline ends. The CDR3 loop is CSVDWFRARGYEQYF. CDR3 in DNA: TGCAGCGTTGATTGGTTCAGGGCGCGGGGCTACGAGCAGTACTTC.

The CDR3 DNA reads as TGTGCCAGCAGCTTAGCTAGGGGAGCCACCGGGGAGCTGTTTTTT. As protein: CASSLARGATGELFF. The J gene is TRBJ2-2, the V gene TRBV7-2, with D possibly called TRBD1 or TRBD2 (5 bases each). The CDR3 consists of 15 residues. Per germline, CDR1 SGHTA and CDR2 FQGNSA. Between the trimmed V and J ends, which lost 0 bases and 4 bases, there was a span of 9 bases.

The CDR3 DNA is TGTGCCAGTAGTGCCGGGGACAGGGGGCGAGGCTACACCTTC. It is translated as CASSAGDRGRGYTF. The chain has TRBV19 and TRBJ1-2; 12 bases map to TRBD1. Germline V gene data show CDR1 as LNHDA and CDR2 as SQIVND (reference sequence). V trimming: 5 bases; J trimming: 8 bases; junction bases outside the gene matches: 6. The CDR3 runs to 14 residues.